The 19 T cell receptor beta chains in this list originate from one sample, sequenced in a study of Ad26.COV2.S vaccination and SARS-CoV-2 variants. The data were produced by immunoSEQ multiplex PCR, yet TCRdb's version contains in-frame clones alone and is incomplete. The sample consists of 6,500 to 8,000 clones, 84% of them appearing once. This specimen consisted of peripheral blood, obtained after recovery from COVID-19. These receptors all come from a human donor who had recovered from COVID-19.

The chain joins TRBV18 to TRBJ2-7, with a tentative D call TRBD1 (6 bases). Per germline, CDR1 KGHSH and CDR2 LQKENI. CDR3 length equals 14 residues. The ends were cut back, 1 base at V and 4 bases at J, with 11 bases in the middle. In nucleotides, the CDR3 is TGTGCCAGCTCACCACAAGGTAGGGGGTACGAGCAGTACTTC. Encoded protein: CASSPQGRGYEQYF.

CDR3 nucleotides: TGTGCCAGCAGCGATAGCCGATTAAGGGTAGAAAATTCACCCCTCCACTTT. Its translation is CASSDSRLRVENSPLHF. This chain links TRBV5-6 with TRBJ1-6, with D hard to call. This CDR3 has 17 residues. Germline V gives CDR1 SGHDT, CDR2 YYEEEE. V lost 4 bases and J 7 bases, leaving 21 bases between the germline ends.

The rearrangement joins TRBV11-2 to TRBJ2-7, with D perhaps matching TRBD2 (6 bases). CDR1 and CDR2 from the germline V gene are SGHAT and FQNNGV. V gave up 4 bases and J gave up 5 bases, with 24 bases separating them. This CDR3 is 17 amino acids long. CDR3 DNA: TGTGCCAGCAGCTCAACTCTTTACGGGAGAGGGAAAAACGAGCAGTACTTC. This translates into CASSSTLYGRGKNEQYF.

The V gene is TRBV11-2, the J gene TRBJ1-1, with TRBD1 as a possible D gene (6 bases). This CDR3 is built from 16 residues. The germline gives CDR1 SGHAT, CDR2 FQNNGV. With 5 bases removed from V and 4 bases from J, the gap between germline ends came to 20 bases. This CDR3 is CASSPPKEGGLTEAFF. CDR3 nucleotides: TGTGCCAGCAGCCCACCCAAGGAGGGGGGCCTCACTGAAGCTTTCTTT.

The rearrangement uses TRBV6-6 and TRBJ2-7; tentatively, D is TRBD1 or TRBD2 (6 bases each). This CDR3 spans 14 amino acids. Germline loops: CDR1 MNHNY, CDR2 SVGAGI (reference sequence). The V gene lost 7 bases and the J gene lost 5 bases, with 18 bases spanning the gap. The CDR3 is CASINLVGGNEQYF. DNA of the CDR3: TGTGCCAGCATTAATCTCGTAGGGGGGAACGAGCAGTACTTC.

On this clone itself: Additional DNA sequences in this sample encode the identical CDR3. The chain recombines TRBV4-3 with TRBJ1-4; the match to TRBD1 covers 10 bases. In germline, CDR1 is LGHNA, CDR2 YSLEER. This CDR3 spans 14 amino acids. Trimming took 1 base from V and 7 from J; bases not matched to a gene: 0. CDR3 sequence reads: CASSQGTGGEKLFF. The DNA of the CDR3 is TGCGCCAGCAGCCAAGGGACAGGGGGTGAAAAACTGTTTTTT.

The V and J genes are TRBV30 and TRBJ1-3; perhaps TRBD1 as D (5 bases). Germline V gene data show CDR1 as GTSNPN and CDR2 as SVGIG (reference sequence). The CDR3 runs 15 residues. V was shortened by 1 base and J by 1 base, with 11 bases between the two germline ends. CDR3: CAWSGGHPSGNTIYF. The DNA of the CDR3 is TGTGCCTGGAGTGGGGGCCATCCTTCTGGAAACACCATATATTTT.

The V call is TRBV6-2 or TRBV6-3, the J call TRBJ2-7; the match to TRBD1 covers 9 bases. CDR3 length: 14 amino acids. CDR1 and CDR2 from the germline V gene are MNHEY and SVGEGT. The V and J ends lost 5 bases and 2 bases, in that order; junction bases with no gene match: 4. The CDR3 sequence: CASSTRQGAYEQYF. CDR3 DNA: TGTGCCAGCAGTACCAGACAGGGGGCCTACGAGCAGTACTTC.

The chain employs TRBV2 and TRBJ1-5; 7 nucleotides agree with TRBD1. With V trimmed by 6 bases and J by 1 base, 9 bases remained unmatched. The CDR3 covers 16 residues. The germline V gene encodes CDR1 SNHLY and CDR2 FYNNEI. The CDR3 reads CASRLYTGESNQPQHF. The CDR3, as DNA: TGTGCCAGCAGACTCTATACAGGGGAAAGCAATCAGCCCCAGCATTTT.

The CDR3 DNA follows: TGTGCCAGCAGCTTTGGCCCTCACGGCTACGAGCAGTACTTC. It encodes CASSFGPHGYEQYF. V and J are TRBV7-9 and TRBJ2-7; D not certain. Trimming shortened V by 3 bases and J by 3 bases, and 12 bases separated the two germline ends. This CDR3 spans 14 amino acids. The germline gives CDR1 SEHNR, CDR2 FQNEAQ (reference sequence). Drawing the rest from reference TRBV7-9 and TRBJ2-7, the complete variable domain is DTGVSQNPRHKITKRGQNVTFRCDPISEHNRLYWYRQTLGQGPEFLTYFQNEAQLEKSRLLSDRFSAERPKGSFSTLEIQRTEQGDSAMYLCASSFGPHGYEQYFGPGTRLTVT.

The V call is TRBV30, the J call TRBJ1-2, with D possibly matching TRBD1 (5 bases). CDR3 length equals 12 residues. CDR1 GTSNPN and CDR2 SVGIG come from the germline V gene (reference sequence). The V and J ends lost 3 bases and 2 bases respectively, with 7 bases between them. The CDR3 DNA is TGTGCCTGGAGACGGGGCAACTATGGCTACACCTTC. This sequence encodes CAWRRGNYGYTF.

In this sample, this clone turned up a few times. The chain is built from TRBV29-1 and TRBJ1-1; no firm D call. This CDR3 contains 15 residues. Germline CDR1 reads SQVTM; CDR2 reads ANQGSEA. Trimming removed 8 bases at V and 3 bases at J, with 22 bases between. CDR3 nucleotide sequence: TGCAGCTTCCAAAGGGCCGCGAGTGGGGACACTGAAGCTTTCTTT. Its protein product is CSFQRAASGDTEAFF.

The rearrangement links TRBV6-2 or TRBV6-3 to TRBJ1-5, with D maybe TRBD1 (6 bases). This CDR3 is 16 amino acids long. Germline V lookup: CDR1 MNHEY, CDR2 SVGEGT. The V gene lost 6 bases and the J gene lost 3 bases, with 18 bases spanning the gap. CDR3 sequence: CASSPTGSMDNQPQHF. CDR3 DNA sequence: TGTGCCAGCAGCCCTACAGGGAGTATGGACAATCAGCCCCAGCATTTT.

The chain uses TRBV5-1 and TRBJ1-1; no definite D call. Germline CDR1 reads SGHRS; CDR2 reads YFSETQ. The CDR3 extends over 13 amino acids. Trimming took off 0 bases at V and 7 bases at J, with 10 bases between the two ends. CDR3 in amino acids: CASSLDPDREAFF. The CDR3 DNA follows: TGCGCCAGCAGCTTGGACCCGGACCGTGAAGCTTTCTTT.

V is TRBV15 and J is TRBJ1-1; 8 nucleotides line up with TRBD1. The CDR3 spans 14 residues. Germline-derived CDR1 and CDR2 are LNHNV and YYDKDF (reference sequence). With 4 bases clipped from V and 4 bases from J, the junction kept 5 bases outside the gene matches. The CDR3 nucleotides are TGTGCCACCAGCATGGACAGGGTTGGCACTGAAGCTTTCTTT. This encodes CATSMDRVGTEAFF.

This chain joins TRBV7-8 and TRBJ2-1; 10 bases fit TRBD2. Germline V gives CDR1 SGHVS, CDR2 FQNEAQ. With V trimmed by 2 bases and J by 5 bases, 9 bases remained unmatched. The CDR3 spans 17 residues. The CDR3 DNA is TGTGCCAGCAGCTTAAAGCCTAGCGGGAGTGTCAACAATGAGCAGTTCTTC. It is translated as CASSLKPSGSVNNEQFF.

The chain combines TRBV4-1 with TRBJ1-1, with a tentative D call TRBD1 (5 bases). The CDR3 length is 15 residues. The V gene's germline CDR1 is MGHRA and CDR2 YSYEKL. V lost 0 bases and J 5 bases, leaving 13 bases between the germline ends. The CDR3 reads CASSQDRRGGTEAFF. CDR3 DNA sequence: TGCGCCAGCAGCCAAGATCGGCGGGGGGGAACTGAAGCTTTCTTT.

This rearrangement joins TRBV5-6 to TRBJ2-2, with D possibly matching TRBD1 (6 bases). The V gene lost 3 bases and the J gene lost 5 bases, with 14 bases spanning the gap. Germline CDR1 and CDR2: SGHDT and YYEEEE. The CDR3 is 15 residues long. CDR3 loop: CASSSTGRRTGELFF. The CDR3, as DNA: TGTGCCAGCAGCTCTACAGGGAGACGGACCGGGGAGCTGTTTTTT.

This clone was seen once. The genes are TRBV11-2 and TRBJ2-6; the match to TRBD1 covers 9 bases. V was pared by 5 bases and J by 4 bases, with 3 bases of the junction left unmatched. The CDR3 covers 15 residues. The germline CDR1 and CDR2 sequences are SGHAT and FQNNGV. The CDR3 DNA is TGTGCCAGCAGCCACAGGGGGCTCGGGGCCAACGTCCTGACTTTC. Amino acids: CASSHRGLGANVLTF.